This TCR beta chain was captured in a study of siplizumab effects on memory and regulatory T cells. The assay covered 95,000 to 100,000 TCR templates per sample. The repertoire was sequenced with immunoSEQ multiplex PCR; TCRdb's copy has only in-frame clones and lacks some. The sample shows around 100,000 clones, 75% to 95% of them seen only once. This CDR3 is built from 12 residues. The J segment lost 11 bases and the V segment lost 6 bases, leaving 6 bases of the junction unmatched. Looked up from germline, CDR1 is MDHEN and CDR2 is SYDVKM. Sequencing was done on a sample of CD4+ T cells sorted from blood. This receptor was obtained from a human donor in good health. V gene TRBV28 combines with J gene TRBJ2-7; 11 bases are shared with TRBD1. CDR3 coding DNA: TGTGCCAGCAGCGCGGACAGGGGGCGGGAGTACTTC. As protein: CASSADRGREYF.